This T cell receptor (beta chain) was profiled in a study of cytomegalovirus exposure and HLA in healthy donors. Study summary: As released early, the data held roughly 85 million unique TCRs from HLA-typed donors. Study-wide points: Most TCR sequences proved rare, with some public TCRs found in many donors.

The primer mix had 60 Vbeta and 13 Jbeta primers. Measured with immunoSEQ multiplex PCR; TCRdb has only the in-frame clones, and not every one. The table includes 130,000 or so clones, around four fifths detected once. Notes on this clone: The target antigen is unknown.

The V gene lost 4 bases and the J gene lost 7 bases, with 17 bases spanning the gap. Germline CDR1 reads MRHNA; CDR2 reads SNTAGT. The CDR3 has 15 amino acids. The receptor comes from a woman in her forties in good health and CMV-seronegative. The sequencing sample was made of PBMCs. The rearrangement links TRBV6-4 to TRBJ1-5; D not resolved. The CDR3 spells CASSAEGGSSQPQHF. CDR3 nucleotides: TGTGCCAGCAGTGCCGAAGGAGGGTCGAGCCAGCCCCAGCATTTT.